The 3 T cell receptor beta chains below come from one sample, sequenced in a study of T-cell memory formation after mild COVID-19. TCRdb redid the calling of the 5' RACE reads with MiXCR, one entry per CDR3 protein. The sample consists of 250,000 to 300,000 distinct CDR3 sequences, about 16% of them appearing once. Material for sequencing was PBMCs or a T cell subset sorted from them (not recorded which). The receptors shown here come from a man aged 18 to 35 who had mild COVID-19 (a few samples of this study predate the infection). Cell type and time point are not known.

This chain connects TRBV5-6 to TRBJ1-1; D is possibly TRBD1 (5 bases). The CDR3 length is 14 residues. The germline V and J ends were trimmed by 4 bases and 1 base, with 11 bases remaining between them. Germline lookup yields CDR1 SGHDT and CDR2 YYEEEE. CDR3 bases: TGTGCCAGCAGCCCCGGGACCACGAACACTGAAGCTTTCTTT. Translation: CASSPGTTNTEAFF. Complete variable domain (other parts from reference TRBV5-6 and TRBJ1-1): DAGVTQSPTHLIKTRGQQVTLRCSPKSGHDTVSWYQQALGQGPQFIFQYYEEEERQRGNFPDRFSGHQFPNYSSELNVNALLLGDSALYLCASSPGTTNTEAFFGQGTRLTVV.

The chain carries TRBV10-2 and TRBJ1-6; D gene unclear. Germline V gene lookup returns CDR1 WSHSY and CDR2 SAAADI. V dropped 4 bases and J dropped 10 bases, with 11 bases sitting between them. The CDR3 extends over 13 amino acids. The CDR3 nucleotides read TGCGCCAGCAGTGCGGGGTTCACGTCACCCCTCCACTTT. It codes for CASSAGFTSPLHF.

This clonotype has just a few counts. The chain combines TRBV6-5 with TRBJ1-5; perhaps TRBD1 as D (6 bases). CDR1 is MNHEY, CDR2 SVGAGI, per germline. Between the trimmed V and J ends, which lost 1 base and 7 bases, there was a span of 11 bases. The CDR3 is 14 residues long. The CDR3 DNA reads as TGTGCCAGCAGTTACTTACAGGGAAGACAGCCCCAGCATTTT. Its translation is CASSYLQGRQPQHF.